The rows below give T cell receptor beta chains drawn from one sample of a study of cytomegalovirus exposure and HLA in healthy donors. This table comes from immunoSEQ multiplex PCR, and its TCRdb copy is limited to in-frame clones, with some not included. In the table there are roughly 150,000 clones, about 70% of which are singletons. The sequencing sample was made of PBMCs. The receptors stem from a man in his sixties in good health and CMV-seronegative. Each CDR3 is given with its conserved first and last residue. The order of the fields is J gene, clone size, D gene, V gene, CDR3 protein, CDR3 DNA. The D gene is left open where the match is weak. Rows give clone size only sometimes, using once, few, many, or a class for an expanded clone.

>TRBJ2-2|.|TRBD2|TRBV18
CASSPLKTSGTSTGELFF
TGTGCCAGCTCACCACTTAAGACTAGCGGGACTAGCACCGGGGAGCTGTTTTTT
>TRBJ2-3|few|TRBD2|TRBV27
CASRSTGLAGLSDTQYF
TGTGCCAGCAGATCCACCGGACTAGCGGGGTTGTCGGATACGCAGTATTTT
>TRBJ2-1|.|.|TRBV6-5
CASSTTRFPLNEQFF
TGTGCCAGCAGCACTACTAGGTTCCCCCTCAATGAGCAGTTCTTC
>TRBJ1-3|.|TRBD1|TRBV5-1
CASSPEGQPYSGNTIYF
TGCGCCAGCAGCCCGGAGGGACAGCCGTACTCTGGAAACACCATATATTTT
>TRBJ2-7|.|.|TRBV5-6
CASSLAGVTYEQYF
TGTGCCAGCAGCTTGGCCGGAGTTACCTACGAGCAGTACTTC
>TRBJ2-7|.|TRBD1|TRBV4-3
CASSPVRGSSYEQYF
TGCGCCAGCAGCCCCGTCAGGGGGAGCTCCTACGAGCAGTACTTC
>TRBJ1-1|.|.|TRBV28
CASTLDSPTEAFF
TGTGCCAGCACCCTTGACAGCCCCACTGAAGCTTTCTTT
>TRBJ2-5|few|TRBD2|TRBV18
CASSSGLAGGQETQYF
TGTGCCAGCTCATCTGGACTAGCGGGAGGACAAGAGACCCAGTACTTC
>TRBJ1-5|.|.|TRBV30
CAWSVAGGNQPQHF
TGTGCCTGGAGCGTAGCGGGGGGGAATCAGCCCCAGCATTTT
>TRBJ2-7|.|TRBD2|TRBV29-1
CSVSGSSGEQYF
TGCAGCGTGAGCGGGAGCTCTGGCGAGCAGTACTTC
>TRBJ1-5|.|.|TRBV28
CASSLAAGFQPQHF
TGTGCCAGCAGTTTAGCGGCTGGTTTTCAGCCCCAGCATTTT
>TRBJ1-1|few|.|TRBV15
CATSRDWGDTEAFF
TGTGCCACCAGCAGAGATTGGGGGGACACTGAAGCTTTCTTT
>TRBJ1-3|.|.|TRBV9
CASSVGPEEGNTIYF
TGTGCCAGCAGCGTAGGGCCGGAGGAAGGAAACACCATATATTTT
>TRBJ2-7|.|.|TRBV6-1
CASTLQAPYEQYF
TGTGCCAGTACGCTACAGGCGCCGTACGAGCAGTACTTC
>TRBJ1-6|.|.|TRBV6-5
CASTGGVGSPLHF
TGTGCCAGCACCGGGGGGGTCGGTTCACCCCTCCACTTT
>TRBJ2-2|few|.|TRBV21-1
CASTVLERVGNTGELFF
TGTGCCAGCACCGTCCTGGAGCGGGTGGGAAACACCGGGGAGCTGTTTTTT
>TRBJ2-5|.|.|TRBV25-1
CASSELSLGLAKETQYF
TGTGCCAGCAGTGAATTGAGTCTAGGGCTAGCGAAAGAGACCCAGTACTTC
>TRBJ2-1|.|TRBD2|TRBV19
CASSTPGSGTDNEQFF
TGTGCCAGTAGTACTCCGGGCAGCGGGACTGACAATGAGCAGTTCTTC
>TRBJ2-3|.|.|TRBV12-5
CASAENPSAVPSTDTQYF
TGTGCTAGTGCCGAAAATCCATCAGCGGTGCCTAGCACAGATACGCAGTATTTT